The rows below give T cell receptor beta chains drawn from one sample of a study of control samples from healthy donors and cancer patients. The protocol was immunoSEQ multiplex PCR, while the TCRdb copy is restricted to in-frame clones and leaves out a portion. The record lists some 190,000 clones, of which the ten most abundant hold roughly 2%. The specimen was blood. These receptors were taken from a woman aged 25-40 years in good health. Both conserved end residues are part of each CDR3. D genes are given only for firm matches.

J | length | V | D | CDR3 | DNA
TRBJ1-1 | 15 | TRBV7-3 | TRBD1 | CASSLTGQGSTEAFF | TGTGCCAGCAGCTTAACGGGACAGGGGAGCACTGAAGCTTTCTTT
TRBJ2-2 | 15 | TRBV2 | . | CASSRLVPNTGELFF | TGTGCCAGCAGTCGACTAGTCCCGAACACCGGGGAGCTGTTTTTT
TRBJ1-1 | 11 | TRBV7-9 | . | CASRENTEAFF | TGTGCCAGCAGAGAGAACACTGAAGCTTTCTTT
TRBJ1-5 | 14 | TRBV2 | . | CASSPNYSNQPQHF | TGTGCCAGCAGTCCGAATTATAGCAATCAGCCCCAGCATTTT
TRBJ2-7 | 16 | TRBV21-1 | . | CASIHRRGQRPYEQYF | TGTGCCAGCATCCACCGGAGGGGACAGCGTCCCTACGAGCAGTACTTC
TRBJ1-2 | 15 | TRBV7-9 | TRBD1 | CASSLGDRTRDGYTF | TGTGCCAGCAGCTTAGGGGACAGGACGAGGGATGGCTACACCTTC
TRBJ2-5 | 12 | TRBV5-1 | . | CASSLTQETQYF | TGCGCCAGCAGCTTGACCCAAGAGACCCAGTACTTC
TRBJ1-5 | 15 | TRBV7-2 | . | CASSPIGGEQQPQHF | TGTGCCAGCAGCCCGATCGGGGGAGAACAACAGCCCCAGCATTTT
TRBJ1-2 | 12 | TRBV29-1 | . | CSVGREDYGYTF | TGCAGCGTGGGGAGGGAGGACTATGGCTACACCTTC
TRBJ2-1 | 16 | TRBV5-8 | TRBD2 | CASSYGTSGGHNEQFF | TGTGCCAGCAGCTACGGGACTAGCGGGGGGCACAATGAGCAGTTCTTC
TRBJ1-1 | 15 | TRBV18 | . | CASSPEGFINTEAFF | TGTGCCAGCTCACCGGAGGGATTCATAAACACTGAAGCTTTCTTT
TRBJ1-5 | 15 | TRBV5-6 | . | CASSFRPTGNQPQHF | TGTGCCAGCAGCTTCCGCCCGACAGGCAATCAGCCCCAGCATTTT
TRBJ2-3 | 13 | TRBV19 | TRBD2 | CASSVAGGDTQYF | TGTGCCAGTAGCGTGGCGGGAGGAGATACGCAGTATTTT
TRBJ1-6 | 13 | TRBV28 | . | CASSPPVPKNLHF | TGTGCCAGCAGCCCACCCGTGCCGAAGAACCTCCACTTT
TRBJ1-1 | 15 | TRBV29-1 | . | CSVEGTRVMNTEAFF | TGCAGCGTTGAAGGAACGAGGGTCATGAACACTGAAGCTTTCTTT
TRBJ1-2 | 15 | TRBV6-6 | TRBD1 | CASRVMQGADYGYTF | TGTGCCAGCAGGGTAATGCAGGGGGCCGACTATGGCTACACCTTC
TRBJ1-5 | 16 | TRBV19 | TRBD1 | CASSLQGANSNQPQHF | TGTGCCAGTAGTCTACAGGGGGCTAATAGCAATCAGCCCCAGCATTTT
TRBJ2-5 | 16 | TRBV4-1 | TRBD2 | CASSQGLAGPQETQYF | TGCGCCAGCAGCCAGGGACTAGCGGGTCCCCAAGAGACCCAGTACTTC
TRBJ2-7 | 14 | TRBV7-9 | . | CASSLELSSYEQYF | TGTGCCAGCAGCTTAGAACTTAGCTCCTACGAGCAGTACTTC
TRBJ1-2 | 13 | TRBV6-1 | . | CASSEDSLYGYTF | TGTGCCAGCAGTGAGGACAGTCTCTATGGCTACACCTTC
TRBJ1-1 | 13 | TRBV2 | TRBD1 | CASSLQGINEAFF | TGTGCCAGCAGCCTACAGGGGATTAATGAAGCTTTCTTT
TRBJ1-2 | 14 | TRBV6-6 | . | CASSYSVGWDGYTF | TGTGCCAGCAGTTACTCCGTTGGGTGGGATGGCTACACCTTC
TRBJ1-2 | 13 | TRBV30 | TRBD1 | CAWSTSRGHGYTF | TGTGCCTGGAGTACCAGCAGGGGGCATGGCTACACCTTC
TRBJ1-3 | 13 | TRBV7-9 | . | CASRPGTGNTIYF | TGTGCCAGCAGACCTGGGACTGGAAACACCATATATTTT
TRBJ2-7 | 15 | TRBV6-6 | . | CASSYSTGVSYEQYF | TGTGCCAGCAGTTACTCGACGGGGGTATCCTACGAGCAGTACTTC
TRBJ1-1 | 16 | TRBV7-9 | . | CASSLATYQFGTEAFF | TGTGCCAGCAGCTTAGCCACTTACCAATTTGGCACTGAAGCTTTCTTT
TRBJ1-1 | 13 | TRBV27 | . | CASSLGSLAMAFF | TGTGCCAGCAGTTTAGGAAGTTTGGCGATGGCTTTCTTT
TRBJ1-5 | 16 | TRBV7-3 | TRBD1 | CASSPPGGEGNQPQHF | TGTGCCAGCAGTCCCCCAGGGGGTGAGGGCAATCAGCCCCAGCATTTT
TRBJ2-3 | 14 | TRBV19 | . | CASSIGREEDTQYF | TGTGCCAGTAGTATTGGACGTGAGGAAGATACGCAGTATTTT
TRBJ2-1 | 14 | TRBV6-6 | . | CASVSLTSYNEQFF | TGTGCCAGCGTCAGCCTTACCTCCTACAATGAGCAGTTCTTC
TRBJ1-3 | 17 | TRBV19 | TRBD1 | CASTKERSDRDRNTIYF | TGTGCCAGTACTAAGGAGCGTTCGGACAGGGATCGAAACACCATATATTTT
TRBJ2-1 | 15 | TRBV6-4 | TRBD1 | CASSDSRQGENEQFF | TGTGCCAGCAGTGACTCGAGACAGGGGGAGAATGAGCAGTTCTTC
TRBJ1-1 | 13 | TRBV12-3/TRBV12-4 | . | CAINTGTGTEAFF | TGTGCCATTAATACCGGGACGGGCACTGAAGCTTTCTTT
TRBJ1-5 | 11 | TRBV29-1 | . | CSVQGRRSQHF | TGCAGCGTACAGGGAAGAAGGTCCCAGCATTTT
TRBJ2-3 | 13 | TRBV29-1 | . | CSVDKQGGDTQYF | TGCAGCGTTGATAAGCAGGGAGGAGATACGCAGTATTTT
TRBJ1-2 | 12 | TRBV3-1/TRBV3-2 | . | CASSNTGRRYTF | TGTGCCAGCAGTAATACAGGGCGGCGCTACACCTTC
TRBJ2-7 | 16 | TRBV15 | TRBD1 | CATSGRPGQVSYEQYF | TGTGCCACCAGCGGAAGGCCGGGACAGGTCTCCTACGAGCAGTACTTC
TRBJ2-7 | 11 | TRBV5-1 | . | CASSGQIEQYF | TGCGCCAGCAGCGGTCAAATCGAGCAGTACTTC
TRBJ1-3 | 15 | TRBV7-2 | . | CASSLVGSSGNTIYF | TGTGCCAGCAGCTTAGTAGGAAGCTCTGGAAACACCATATATTTT
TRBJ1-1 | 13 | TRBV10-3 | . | CAIRDIMNTEAFF | TGTGCCATAAGGGACATTATGAACACTGAAGCTTTCTTT
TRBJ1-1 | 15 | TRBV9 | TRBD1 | CASSLTGTGNTEAFF | TGTGCCAGCAGCCTCACCGGGACAGGGAACACTGAAGCTTTCTTT
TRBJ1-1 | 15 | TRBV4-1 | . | CASSQEKTSVTEAFF | TGCGCCAGCAGCCAAGAGAAGACATCGGTGACTGAAGCTTTCTTT
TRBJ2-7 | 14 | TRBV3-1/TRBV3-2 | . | CASSQTGASYEQYF | TGTGCCAGCAGCCAAACGGGGGCCTCCTACGAGCAGTACTTC
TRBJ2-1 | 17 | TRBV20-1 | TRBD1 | CSASMLPRQGGYNEQFF | TGCAGTGCTAGTATGTTACCAAGACAGGGGGGCTACAATGAGCAGTTCTTC
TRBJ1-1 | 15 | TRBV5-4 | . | CAWQRGYAGNTEAFF | TGTGCCTGGCAGAGGGGTTACGCCGGGAACACTGAAGCTTTCTTT
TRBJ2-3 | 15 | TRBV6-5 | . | CASSLHPRGTDTQYF | TGTGCCAGCTCTTTACATCCACGGGGCACAGATACGCAGTATTTT
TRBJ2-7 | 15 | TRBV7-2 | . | CASSPQGLLRSEQYF | TGTGCCAGCAGCCCACAAGGACTACTTAGGTCTGAGCAGTACTTC
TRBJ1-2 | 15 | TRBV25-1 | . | CASSDPGPLSYGYTF | TGTGCCAGCAGTGACCCGGGACCCCTAAGCTATGGCTACACCTTC
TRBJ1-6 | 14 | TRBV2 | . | CASSDGLANSPLHF | TGTGCCAGCAGTGATGGGTTAGCTAATTCACCCCTCCACTTT
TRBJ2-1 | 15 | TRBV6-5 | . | CASRASGRRNNEQFF | TGTGCCAGCAGAGCCTCCGGACGGCGCAACAATGAGCAGTTCTTC
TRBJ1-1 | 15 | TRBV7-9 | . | CASSLDGRGNTEAFF | TGTGCCAGCAGCTTAGATGGTAGGGGGAACACTGAAGCTTTCTTT
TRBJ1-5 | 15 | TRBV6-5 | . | CASSYLGDGNQPQHF | TGTGCCAGCAGTTACTTGGGGGACGGCAATCAGCCCCAGCATTTT
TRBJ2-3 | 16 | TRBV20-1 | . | CSASAHGTASTDTQYF | TGCAGTGCTAGTGCTCATGGTACCGCTAGCACAGATACGCAGTATTTT
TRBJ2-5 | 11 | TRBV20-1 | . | CSARREETQYF | TGCAGTGCTAGGAGAGAAGAGACCCAGTACTTC
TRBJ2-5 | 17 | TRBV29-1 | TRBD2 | CSVEDPIAGEPGETQYF | TGCAGCGTTGAAGATCCGATAGCGGGGGAACCGGGGGAGACCCAGTACTTC
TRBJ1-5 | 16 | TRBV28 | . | CASRGADFGSNQPQHF | TGTGCCAGCAGGGGGGCCGACTTTGGGAGCAATCAGCCCCAGCATTTT
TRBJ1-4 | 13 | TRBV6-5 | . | CASELQNNEKLFF | TGTGCCAGCGAATTACAGAATAATGAAAAACTGTTTTTT